This entry lists 13 T cell receptor beta chains sequenced from one sample in a study of T cell repertoires in cytomegalovirus infection. One entry per CDR3 protein, called by TCRdb with MiXCR from the reads. The sample contains around 740,000 distinct CDR3 sequences, approximately 34% of which appear only once. The sample consisted of PBMCs. The receptors come from a human donor in good health (CMV status not recorded). Some clones in this sample may be carry-over from other donors' samples.

The chain uses TRBV6-2 or TRBV6-3 and TRBJ2-1, with TRBD2 matching 8 bases. J lost 1 base, V lost 6 bases, and 5 bases had no gene match. Germline CDR1 and CDR2: MNHEY and SVGEGT. The CDR3 spans 15 residues. The CDR3 region has the DNA TGTGCCAGCAGCCAGCGGGAGAGTTCCTACAATGAGCAGTTCTTC. Translation gives CASSQRESSYNEQFF.

This chain joins TRBV14 and TRBJ2-2; D is uncertain. Germline CDR1 is SGHDN and CDR2 is FVKESK. The CDR3 is made up of 12 amino acids. V was trimmed by 3 bases and J by 11 bases, leaving 10 bases between them. The CDR3 loop is CASSQWGPELFF. The CDR3 DNA reads TGTGCCAGCAGCCAGTGGGGTCCTGAGCTGTTTTTT.

A remark on this clonotype: This could be a read error, since a much larger clone is one nucleotide away. The CDR3 does not end in the conserved phenylalanine or tryptophan, so this is likely a read error. The chain links TRBV7-6 to TRBJ2-3; 7 bases are a match to TRBD2. The CDR3 runs to 14 residues. Trimming took 4 bases from V and 4 from J; bases not matched to a gene: 5. Germline assignment: CDR1 SGHVS and CDR2 FNYEAQ. This CDR3 is CASSSPGGSDTQYL. The CDR3 DNA reads as TGTGCCAGCAGCTCCCCGGGAGGCTCAGATACGCAGTATTTG.

Comments on this clonotype: At one boundary the junction diverges from the germline segment, which might be a read error. The chain couples TRBV7-6 to TRBJ1-6; D ambiguous. Germline V gene sequence: CDR1 SGHVS, CDR2 FNYEAQ. The CDR3 length is 14 residues. The CDR3 protein is CVSRFTGPNSPLHF. The CDR3 DNA sequence: TGTGTCAGCAGGTTCACTGGCCCCAATTCACCCCTCCACTTT. The variable domain in full, completed from reference TRBV7-6 and TRBJ1-6, reads GAGVSQSPRYKVTKRGQDVALRCDPISGHVSLYWYRQALGQGPEFLTYFNYEAQQDKSGLPNDRFSAERPEGSISTLTIQRTEQRDSAMYRCVSRFTGPNSPLHFGNGTRLTVT.

V gene TRBV28 combines with J gene TRBJ1-1; 8 nucleotides align to TRBD1. The CDR3 spans 14 residues. Germline values: CDR1 MDHEN, CDR2 SYDVKM. V shed 4 bases and J 5 bases; nucleotides not matched to a gene: 6. CDR3 nucleotides: TGTGCCAGCAGTTGGAACAGGGGGTTAACTGAAGCTTTCTTT. It yields the protein CASSWNRGLTEAFF.

The chain employs TRBV20-1 and TRBJ1-1; no reliable D call. The germline gives CDR1 DFQATT, CDR2 SNEGSKA (reference sequence). Trimming left V 8 bases short and J 7 bases short, with 23 bases between. The CDR3 covers 14 residues. As DNA, the CDR3 is TGCAGTTCCCCCCCGGGCCCCTCTGGGGATGAAGCTTTCTTT. Translating it yields CSSPPGPSGDEAFF.

This clonotype was counted only a few times. The chain uses TRBV20-1 and TRBJ2-7; tentatively, D is TRBD1 (5 bases). The V gene lost 6 bases and the J gene lost 4 bases, with 10 bases spanning the gap. From germline, CDR1 is DFQATT and CDR2 SNEGSKA (reference sequence). The CDR3 has 11 residues. The CDR3 here is CSAGAGYEQYF. CDR3 DNA: TGCAGTGCAGGAGCAGGGTACGAGCAGTACTTC.

V gene TRBV27 combines with J gene TRBJ2-7; D gene ambiguous. V was pared by 3 bases and J by 4 bases, with 19 bases between. This CDR3 has 16 amino acids. From germline, CDR1 is MNHEY and CDR2 SMNVEV (reference sequence). CDR3 sequence: CASSLVGSRGTYEQYF. In nucleotides, the CDR3 is TGTGCCAGCAGTTTGGTCGGCAGCCGAGGCACATACGAGCAGTACTTC.

A note on this clonotype: The CDR3 does not end in the conserved phenylalanine or tryptophan, so this is likely a read error. This chain uses TRBV7-6 with TRBJ2-1, with TRBD2 as a possible D gene (6 bases). The length of the CDR3 is 17 residues. The germline gives CDR1 SGHVS, CDR2 FNYEAQ. V gave up 5 bases and J gave up 9 bases, with 26 bases separating them. The CDR3 spells CASSRFPGGSRISEQFI. The CDR3 nucleotides are TGTGCCAGCAGCCGATTTCCTGGAGGGAGCCGGATCAGTGAGCAGTTCATC.

The chain has TRBV7-2 and TRBJ2-4, with 11 bases fitting TRBD2. V shed 0 bases and J 5 bases; nucleotides not matched to a gene: 9. This CDR3 region has 18 residues. Germline CDR1 reads SGHTA; CDR2 reads FQGNSA. The CDR3 here is CASSLAGLAGGGENIQYF. The CDR3 coding sequence is TGTGCCAGCAGCTTAGCGGGGCTAGCGGGAGGAGGGGAAAACATTCAGTACTTC.

J is TRBJ2-1 and V is TRBV25-1; TRBD1 agrees at 7 bases. With 4 bases clipped from V and 5 bases from J, the junction kept 14 bases outside the gene matches. This CDR3 contains 17 residues. Per the germline V gene, CDR1 is MGHDK and CDR2 is SYGVNS. The CDR3 DNA is TGTGCCAGCAGTGTGGAAAAAGGGCAGGGGGTCAACAATGAGCAGTTCTTC. Translated: CASSVEKGQGVNNEQFF.

A note on this clonotype: At one end, the junction sequence differs from germline, possibly due to a read error. This rearrangement joins TRBV13 to TRBJ1-1; D not certain. The CDR3 covers 15 residues. In germline, CDR1 is PRHDT, CDR2 FYEKMQ (reference sequence). The CDR3 nucleotides are TGCGCCAGCAGCCCAGGCAGAGGGTTGACCACTGAAGCTTTCTTT. Protein sequence: CASSPGRGLTTEAFF. The full variable domain, completed using reference TRBV13 and TRBJ1-1, is AAGVIQSPRHLIKEKRETATLKCYPIPRHDTVYWYQQGPGQDPQFLISFYEKMQSDKGSIPDRFSAQQFSDYHSELNMSSLELGDSALYFCASSPGRGLTTEAFFGQGTRLTVV.

The V gene is TRBV2, the J gene TRBJ1-2; maybe TRBD1 (5 bases). Deletions cut 7 bases from V and 4 bases from J, with 13 bases between. The germline V gene has CDR1 SNHLY and CDR2 FYNNEI. This CDR3 contains 13 residues. The chain's CDR3 is CASTQGRVYGYTF. CDR3 nucleotide sequence: TGTGCCAGCACCCAAGGCAGGGTCTATGGCTACACCTTC.